What follows are 17 T cell receptor beta chains derived from one specimen sequenced in a study of blood T cell repertoires in COVID-19. Profiled with immunoSEQ multiplex PCR; TCRdb holds only in-frame clones, not every one. Among about 170,000 clones listed, 85% to 95% were seen once. The sample consisted of peripheral blood. Receptor source: a woman aged 45-65 years with acute or convalescent COVID-19.

The chain uses TRBV18 and TRBJ1-2; D may be TRBD1 (6 bases). This CDR3 is built from 13 residues. Germline values: CDR1 KGHSH, CDR2 LQKENI. V gave up 6 bases and J gave up 8 bases, with 16 bases separating them. The CDR3 here is CASSAGGGAGYTF. CDR3 in DNA: TGTGCCAGCTCCGCGGGTGGGGGCGCCGGCTACACCTTC.

The chain couples TRBV7-2 to TRBJ1-3; D unresolved. V shed 2 bases and J shed 2 bases, with 10 bases lying between them. Germline values: CDR1 SGHTA, CDR2 FQGNSA. CDR3 length equals 15 residues. Written as DNA, the CDR3 is TGTGCCAGCAGCTTATCGGGTCAACCTGGAAACACCATATATTTT. Translated, it gives CASSLSGQPGNTIYF.

This clone was recorded only once. The chain couples TRBV15 to TRBJ2-2; D may be TRBD2 (6 bases). Germline V gives CDR1 LNHNV, CDR2 YYDKDF (reference sequence). The CDR3 runs 17 residues. Trimming pared 0 bases from V and 4 bases from J, leaving 15 bases between. CDR3 nucleotides: TGTGCCACCAGCAGAGATTTATCCTACGGGGGCACCGGGGAGCTGTTTTTT. It is translated as CATSRDLSYGGTGELFF.

The chain links TRBV11-2 to TRBJ1-6; 9 bases agree with TRBD1. CDR1 and CDR2 from the germline V gene are SGHAT and FQNNGV. The V and J ends lost 5 bases and 8 bases, in that order; junction bases with no gene match: 1. This CDR3 has 13 amino acids. The CDR3 here is CASSRDRDSPLHF. CDR3 sequence (DNA): TGTGCCAGCAGCCGGGACAGGGATTCACCCCTCCACTTT.

The chain uses TRBV27 and TRBJ1-4, with 9 bases fitting TRBD1. The germline gives CDR1 MNHEY, CDR2 SMNVEV (reference sequence). V was clipped by 5 bases and J by 0 bases; unmatched bases: 7. This CDR3 contains 17 residues. CDR3 nucleotide sequence: TGTGCCAGCAGTCACGTAAGACAGGGGGCAACTAATGAAAAACTGTTTTTT. It translates to CASSHVRQGATNEKLFF.

The V call is TRBV7-8, the J call TRBJ1-1; no reliable D call. Trimming stripped 5 bases from V and 0 bases from J, with 4 bases between. Germline lookup yields CDR1 SGHVS and CDR2 FQNEAQ. This CDR3 contains 12 residues. In DNA, the CDR3 is TGTGCCAGCAGCCGCATGAACACTGAAGCTTTCTTT. This encodes CASSRMNTEAFF.

The J gene is TRBJ2-7, the V gene TRBV29-1; 9 bases match TRBD2. Germline-derived CDR1 and CDR2 are SQVTM and ANQGSEA. J was trimmed by 6 bases and V by 4 bases; bases with no gene match: 10. CDR3 length: 14 residues. The CDR3 region is CSVGGVAGASEQYF. As DNA, the CDR3 is TGCAGCGTTGGAGGGGTAGCGGGAGCCAGCGAGCAGTACTTC.

V usage is TRBV19 and J usage is TRBJ1-2; D not certain. Germline V gene sequence: CDR1 LNHDA, CDR2 SQIVND (reference sequence). The CDR3 runs 13 residues. V lost 5 bases and J lost 8, with 15 bases in between. The CDR3 region has the DNA TGTGCCAGTAGTCTCGGGATGTCTGTAGGCTACACCTTC. As protein: CASSLGMSVGYTF. The whole variable domain, remainder taken from reference TRBV19 and TRBJ1-2, is DGGITQSPKYLFRKEGQNVTLSCEQNLNHDAMYWYRQDPGQGLRLIYYSQIVNDFQKGDIAEGYSVSREKKESFPLTVTSAQKNPTAFYLCASSLGMSVGYTFGSGTRLTVV.

The chain links TRBV24-1 to TRBJ1-5; TRBD1 agrees at 10 bases. The V segment lost 3 bases and the J segment 1 base; nucleotides outside the gene matches: 8. The germline gives CDR1 KGHDR, CDR2 SFDVKD. The CDR3 extends over 18 amino acids. The chain's CDR3 is CATSDSRDRGVSNQPQHF. The CDR3 DNA is TGTGCCACCAGTGATAGCCGGGACAGGGGAGTGAGCAATCAGCCCCAGCATTTT.

The rearrangement uses TRBV7-9 and TRBJ1-5; 7 bases line up with TRBD1. Looked up from germline, CDR1 is SEHNR and CDR2 is FQNEAQ (reference sequence). The junction had 9 bases not matched to a gene; V was cut back by 1 base and J by 9 bases. This CDR3 is built from 15 residues. For the CDR3, the DNA is TGTGCCAGCAGCTTAGATGGGGACAGTCATACGCCCCAGCATTTT. Translation gives CASSLDGDSHTPQHF.

The chain combines TRBV2 with TRBJ2-3; 8 bases map to TRBD2. In germline, CDR1 is SNHLY, CDR2 FYNNEI. This CDR3 is built from 14 residues. Losses at the gene ends were 5 bases for V and 1 base for J; bases not matched to a gene: 2. The CDR3 DNA sequence: TGTGCCAGCAGTCGGGAGGGCCGCACAGATACGCAGTATTTT. It specifies CASSREGRTDTQYF.

This clone has only one observation. CDR3 coding DNA: TGTGCCAGCTCACCACCATTCTGGACAGGGGGTGGAAACACCATATATTTT. This encodes CASSPPFWTGGGNTIYF. The chain employs TRBV18 and TRBJ1-3, with 10 positions matching TRBD1. Germline CDR1 reads KGHSH; CDR2 reads LQKENI. The CDR3 is 17 residues long. V trimming: 0 bases; J trimming: 3 bases; junction bases outside the gene matches: 5.

The rearrangement joins TRBV5-6 to TRBJ1-2; D is ambiguous. The CDR3 consists of 14 residues. Trimming shortened V by 1 base and J by 7 bases, and 14 bases separated the two germline ends. The V gene's germline CDR1 is SGHDT and CDR2 YYEEEE. The CDR3 nucleotides are TGTGCCAGCAGCTTGTCCGGGTCTGACGGTGGCTACACCTTC. The encoded protein is CASSLSGSDGGYTF.

This chain uses TRBV20-1 with TRBJ2-1; TRBD1 matches at 7 bases. The CDR3 extends over 11 amino acids. CDR1 is DFQATT, CDR2 SNEGSKA, per germline (reference sequence). The junction had 0 bases not matched to a gene; V was cut back by 2 bases and J by 8 bases. The CDR3 bases are TGCAGTGCTAGACAGGGGGATGAGCAGTTCTTC. Translation gives CSARQGDEQFF.

This clone was counted a single time. The chain carries TRBV2 and TRBJ1-1; no firm D call. Trimming left V 6 bases short and J 2 bases short, with 7 bases between. In germline, CDR1 is SNHLY, CDR2 FYNNEI. This CDR3 contains 12 residues. CDR3 coding DNA: TGTGCCAGCAGGCTAGGAAACACTGAAGCTTTCTTT. This gives the protein CASRLGNTEAFF.

V usage is TRBV4-1 and J usage is TRBJ1-1; D unclear. Trimming took off 1 base at V and 2 bases at J, with 8 bases between the two ends. In germline, CDR1 is MGHRA, CDR2 YSYEKL. This CDR3 has 14 residues. In nucleotides, the CDR3 is TGCGCCAGCAGCCAAGTGGGCCTAAACACTGAAGCTTTCTTT. It specifies CASSQVGLNTEAFF.

The V call is TRBV30, the J call TRBJ2-2, with TRBD2 as a possible D gene (6 bases). In germline, CDR1 is GTSNPN, CDR2 SVGIG (reference sequence). V gave up 5 bases and J gave up 5 bases, with 18 bases separating them. This CDR3 comprises 15 residues. Written as DNA, the CDR3 is TGTGCCTGGGATCCGGGACTCGGACTGACCGGGGAGCTGTTTTTT. Its protein is CAWDPGLGLTGELFF. The entire variable domain, with the rest obtained from reference TRBV30 and TRBJ2-2, is as follows: SQTIHQWPATLVQPVGSPLSLECTVEGTSNPNLYWYRQAAGRGLQLLFYSVGIGQISSEVPQNLSASRPQDRQFILSSKKLLLSDSGFYLCAWDPGLGLTGELFFGEGSRLTVL.